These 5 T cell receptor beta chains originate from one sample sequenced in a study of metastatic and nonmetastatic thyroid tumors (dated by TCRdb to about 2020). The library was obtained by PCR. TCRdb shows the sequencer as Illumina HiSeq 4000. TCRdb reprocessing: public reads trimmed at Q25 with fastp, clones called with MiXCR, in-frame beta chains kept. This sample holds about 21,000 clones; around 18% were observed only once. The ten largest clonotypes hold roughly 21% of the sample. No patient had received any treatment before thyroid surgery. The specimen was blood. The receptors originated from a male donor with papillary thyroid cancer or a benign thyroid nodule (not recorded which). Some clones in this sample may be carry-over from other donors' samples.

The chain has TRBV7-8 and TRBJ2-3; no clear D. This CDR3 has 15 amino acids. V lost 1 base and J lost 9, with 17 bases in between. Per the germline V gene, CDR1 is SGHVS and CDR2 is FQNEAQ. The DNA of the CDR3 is TGTGCCAGCAGCTTAGTGGGGTCTTACGGTGCCACGCAGTATTTT. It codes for CASSLVGSYGATQYF.

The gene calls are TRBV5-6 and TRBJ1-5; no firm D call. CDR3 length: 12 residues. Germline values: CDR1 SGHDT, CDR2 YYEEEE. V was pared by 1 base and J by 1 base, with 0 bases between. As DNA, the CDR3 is TGTGCCAGCAGCTTGAGCAATCAGCCCCAGCATTTT. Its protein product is CASSLSNQPQHF.

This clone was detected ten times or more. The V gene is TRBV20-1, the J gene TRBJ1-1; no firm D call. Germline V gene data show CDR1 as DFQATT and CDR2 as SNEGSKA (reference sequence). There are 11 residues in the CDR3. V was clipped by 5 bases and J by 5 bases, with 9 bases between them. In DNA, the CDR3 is TGCAGTGCTCTCGGCCTAACTGAAGCTTTCTTT. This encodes CSALGLTEAFF.

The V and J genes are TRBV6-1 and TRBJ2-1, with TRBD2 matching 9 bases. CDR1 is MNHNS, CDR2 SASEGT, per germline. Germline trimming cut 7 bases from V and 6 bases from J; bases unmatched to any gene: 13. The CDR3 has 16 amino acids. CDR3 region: CASTFSRAGGINEQFF. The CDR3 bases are TGTGCCAGCACCTTCTCGCGGGCGGGAGGGATCAATGAGCAGTTCTTC.

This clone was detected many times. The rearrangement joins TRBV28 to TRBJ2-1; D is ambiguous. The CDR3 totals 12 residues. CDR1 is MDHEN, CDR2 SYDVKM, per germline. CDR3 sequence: CSWSRPYNEQFF. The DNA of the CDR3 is TGTTCCTGGTCCCGGCCCTACAATGAGCAGTTCTTC.